A selection of T cell receptor beta chains follows, all from one sample in a study of control samples from healthy donors and cancer patients. Assay used: immunoSEQ multiplex PCR; TCRdb lists only in-frame clones, some missing. This table has about 140,000 clones, about 90% appearing once. Sequencing input: blood. These receptor sequences come from a man between 18 and 29 years old in good health. Both conserved end residues are part of each CDR3. The size field is filled for only some rows; it gives once, few, many or a size class.

size	V	J	CDR3
NA	TRBV6-6	TRBJ1-2	CASRKTPGGANYGYTF
NA	TRBV9	TRBJ1-2	CASSLRTGGDYGYTF
NA	TRBV15	TRBJ1-6	CATSRGDTTGNSPLHF
NA	TRBV6-5	TRBJ2-5	CASTLHWETQYF
once	TRBV19	TRBJ2-5	CASSNERGYQETQYF
NA	TRBV29-1	TRBJ2-2	CSVGQNTGELFF
NA	TRBV13	TRBJ1-1	CASSPTGGTEAFF
NA	TRBV2	TRBJ1-2	CASSEAWGAVRGYTF
NA	TRBV10-3	TRBJ2-1	CAISQTSGGMDEQFF
NA	TRBV27	TRBJ1-1	CASSPFRQENTEAFF
NA	TRBV7-9	TRBJ2-5	CASSGGLGKTQYF